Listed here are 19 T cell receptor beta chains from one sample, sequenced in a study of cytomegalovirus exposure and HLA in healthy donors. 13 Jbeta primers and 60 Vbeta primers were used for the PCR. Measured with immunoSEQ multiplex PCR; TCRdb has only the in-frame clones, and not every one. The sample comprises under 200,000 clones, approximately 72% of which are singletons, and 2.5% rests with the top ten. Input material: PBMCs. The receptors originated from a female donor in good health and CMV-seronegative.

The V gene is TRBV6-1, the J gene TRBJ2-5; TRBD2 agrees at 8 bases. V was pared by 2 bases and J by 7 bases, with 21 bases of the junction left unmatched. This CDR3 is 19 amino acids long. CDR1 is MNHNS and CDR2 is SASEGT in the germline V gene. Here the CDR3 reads CASSEYRPAGSGGPRTQYF. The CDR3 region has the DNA TGTGCCAGCAGTGAATATCGTCCTGCGGGCAGCGGGGGACCCAGGACCCAGTACTTC.

The CDR3, as DNA: TGTGCCACAGGCCGACAGACTAGCGGGAGGCTTAAAGAGACCCAGTACTTC. Its translation: CATGRQTSGRLKETQYF. The chain carries TRBV19 and TRBJ2-5, with 13 bases that match TRBD2. Looked up from germline, CDR1 is LNHDA and CDR2 is SQIVND (reference sequence). The V gene end was trimmed by 10 bases and the J gene end by 3 bases; junction bases not matched to a gene: 14. The CDR3 is 17 amino acids. Full variable domain (missing parts from reference TRBV19 and TRBJ2-5): DGGITQSPKYLFRKEGQNVTLSCEQNLNHDAMYWYRQDPGQGLRLIYYSQIVNDFQKGDIAEGYSVSREKKESFPLTVTSAQKNPTAFYLCATGRQTSGRLKETQYFGPGTRLLVL.

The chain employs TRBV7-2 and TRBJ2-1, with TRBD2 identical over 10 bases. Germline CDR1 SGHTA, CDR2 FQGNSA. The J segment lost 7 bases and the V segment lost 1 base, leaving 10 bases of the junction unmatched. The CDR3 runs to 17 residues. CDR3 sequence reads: CASSLVLSAGGKNEQFF. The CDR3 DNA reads TGTGCCAGCAGCTTAGTCCTATCAGCGGGGGGGAAAAATGAGCAGTTCTTC.

CDR3: CASSLLGREGGYTF. The CDR3 DNA follows: TGTGCCAGCAGCTTGTTGGGTCGTGAGGGTGGCTACACCTTC. The V gene is TRBV5-8, the J gene TRBJ1-2; D not certain. Germline V gene data show CDR1 as SGHTS and CDR2 as YDEGEE. V gave up 1 base and J gave up 7 bases, with 14 bases separating them. CDR3 size: 14 residues.

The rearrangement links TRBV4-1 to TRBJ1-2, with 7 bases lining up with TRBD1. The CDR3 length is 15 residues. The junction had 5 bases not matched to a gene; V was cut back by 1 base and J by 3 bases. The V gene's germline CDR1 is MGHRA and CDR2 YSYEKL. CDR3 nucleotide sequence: TGCGCCAGCAGCCAAGGACAGGGCGCCTACTATGGCTACACCTTC. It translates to CASSQGQGAYYGYTF.

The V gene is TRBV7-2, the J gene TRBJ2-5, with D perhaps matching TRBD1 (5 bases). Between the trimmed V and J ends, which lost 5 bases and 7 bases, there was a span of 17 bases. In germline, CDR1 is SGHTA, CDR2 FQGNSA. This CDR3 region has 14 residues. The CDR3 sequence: CASSLGTGRVTQYF. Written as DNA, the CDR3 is TGTGCCAGCAGCCTTGGCACAGGAAGGGTGACCCAGTACTTC.

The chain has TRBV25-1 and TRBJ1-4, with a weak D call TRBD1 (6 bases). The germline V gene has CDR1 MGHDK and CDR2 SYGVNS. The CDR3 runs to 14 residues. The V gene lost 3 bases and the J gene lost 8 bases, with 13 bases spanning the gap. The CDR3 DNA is TGTGCCAGCAGTGAGGGCAGGGGTGACGAAAAACTGTTTTTT. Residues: CASSEGRGDEKLFF.

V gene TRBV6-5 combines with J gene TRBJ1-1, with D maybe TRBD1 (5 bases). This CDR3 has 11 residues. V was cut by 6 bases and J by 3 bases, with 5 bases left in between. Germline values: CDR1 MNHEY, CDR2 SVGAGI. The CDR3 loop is CASRGDTEAFF. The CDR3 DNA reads TGTGCCAGCAGAGGGGACACTGAAGCTTTCTTT.

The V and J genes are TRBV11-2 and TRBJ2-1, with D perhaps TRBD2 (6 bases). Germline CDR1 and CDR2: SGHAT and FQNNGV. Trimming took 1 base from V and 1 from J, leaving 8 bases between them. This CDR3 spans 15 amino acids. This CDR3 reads CASSLASGSYNEQFF. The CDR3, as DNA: TGTGCCAGCAGCTTAGCCAGCGGGTCCTACAATGAGCAGTTCTTC.

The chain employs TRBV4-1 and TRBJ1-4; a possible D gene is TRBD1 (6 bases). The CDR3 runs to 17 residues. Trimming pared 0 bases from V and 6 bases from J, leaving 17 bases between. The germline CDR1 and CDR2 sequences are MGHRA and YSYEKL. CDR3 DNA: TGCGCCAGCAGCCAAGAGATCCCCCAGGGGAGGGATGAAAAACTGTTTTTT. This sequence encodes CASSQEIPQGRDEKLFF.

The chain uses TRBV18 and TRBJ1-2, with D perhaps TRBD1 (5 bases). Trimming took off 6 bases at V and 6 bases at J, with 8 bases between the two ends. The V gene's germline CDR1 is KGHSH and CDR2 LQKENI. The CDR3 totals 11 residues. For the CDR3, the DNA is TGTGCCAGCTCCAGGGTGAATGGCTACACCTTC. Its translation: CASSRVNGYTF.

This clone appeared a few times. The CDR3 region is CASTLELNTEAFF. DNA for the CDR3: TGTGCCAGCACTCTTGAGCTGAACACTGAAGCTTTCTTT. The V gene is TRBV2, the J gene TRBJ1-1; D is undetermined. V was shortened by 7 bases and J by 0 bases, with 9 bases between the two germline ends. Germline V lookup: CDR1 SNHLY, CDR2 FYNNEI. The length of the CDR3 is 13 residues.

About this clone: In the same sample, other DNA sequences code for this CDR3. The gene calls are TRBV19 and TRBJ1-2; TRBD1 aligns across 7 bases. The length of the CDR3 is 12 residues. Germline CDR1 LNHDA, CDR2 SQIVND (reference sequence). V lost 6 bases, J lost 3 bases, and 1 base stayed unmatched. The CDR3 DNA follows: TGTGCCAGTAGGCAGGGGGACTATGGCTACACCTTC. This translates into CASRQGDYGYTF.

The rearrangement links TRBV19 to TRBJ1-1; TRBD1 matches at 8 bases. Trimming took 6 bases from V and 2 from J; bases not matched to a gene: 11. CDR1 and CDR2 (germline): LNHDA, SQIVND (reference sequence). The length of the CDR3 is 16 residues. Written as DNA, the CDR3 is TGTGCCAGTAGCAAACTGACAGGGGCTCCCAACACTGAAGCTTTCTTT. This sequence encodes CASSKLTGAPNTEAFF.

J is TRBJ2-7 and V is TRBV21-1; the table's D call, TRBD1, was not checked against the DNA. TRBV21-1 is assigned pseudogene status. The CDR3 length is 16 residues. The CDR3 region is CASSKGAGRISYEQYF. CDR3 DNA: TGTGCCAGCAGCAAAGGTGCAGGCCGGATCTCCTACGAGCAGTACTTC.

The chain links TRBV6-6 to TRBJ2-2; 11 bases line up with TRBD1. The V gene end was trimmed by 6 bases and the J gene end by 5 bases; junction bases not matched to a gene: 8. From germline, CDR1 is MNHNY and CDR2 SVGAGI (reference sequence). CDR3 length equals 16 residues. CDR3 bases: TGTGCCAGCAGCCTGACCGGGACAGGGGGGACCGGGGAGCTGTTTTTT. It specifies CASSLTGTGGTGELFF.

CDR3 protein: CASRRGNQETQYF. The CDR3 nucleotides are TGTGCCAGCAGGAGGGGGAACCAAGAGACCCAGTACTTC. V gene TRBV25-1 combines with J gene TRBJ2-5; tentative D call: TRBD1 (6 bases). The germline V gene encodes CDR1 MGHDK and CDR2 SYGVNS. V was cut by 6 bases and J by 0 bases, with 8 bases left in between. The CDR3 is made up of 13 amino acids. The whole variable domain, filled in from reference TRBV25-1 and TRBJ2-5, reads EADIYQTPRYLVIGTGKKITLECSQTMGHDKMYWYQQDPGMELHLIHYSYGVNSTEKGDLSSESTVSRIRTEHFPLTLESARPSHTSQYLCASRRGNQETQYFGPGTRLLVL.

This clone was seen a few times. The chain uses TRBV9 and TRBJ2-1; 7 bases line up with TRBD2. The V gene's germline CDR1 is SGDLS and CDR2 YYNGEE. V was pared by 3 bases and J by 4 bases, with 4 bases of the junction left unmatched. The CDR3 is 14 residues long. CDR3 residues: CASSASGTYNEQFF. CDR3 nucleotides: TGTGCCAGCAGCGCTAGCGGAACGTACAATGAGCAGTTCTTC.

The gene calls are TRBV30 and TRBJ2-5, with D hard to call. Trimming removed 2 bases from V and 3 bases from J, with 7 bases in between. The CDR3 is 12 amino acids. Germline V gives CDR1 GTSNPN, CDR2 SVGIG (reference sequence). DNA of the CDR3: TGTGCCTGGAGTCCAACAGAAGAGACCCAGTACTTC. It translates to CAWSPTEETQYF.